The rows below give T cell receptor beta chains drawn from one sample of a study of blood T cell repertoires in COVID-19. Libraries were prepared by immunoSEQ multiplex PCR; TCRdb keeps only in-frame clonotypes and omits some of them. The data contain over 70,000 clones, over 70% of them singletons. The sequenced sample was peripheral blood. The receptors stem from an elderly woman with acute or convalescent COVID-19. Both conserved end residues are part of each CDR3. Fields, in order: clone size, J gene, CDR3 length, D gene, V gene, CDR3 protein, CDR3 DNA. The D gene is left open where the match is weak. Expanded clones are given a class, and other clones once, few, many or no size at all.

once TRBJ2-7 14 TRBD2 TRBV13 CASTPRGLRYEQYF TGTGCCAGCACCCCCCGGGGACTACGCTACGAGCAGTACTTC
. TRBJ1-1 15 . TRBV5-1 CASSLGLGVGREAFF TGCGCCAGCAGCTTGGGGTTGGGAGTCGGACGTGAAGCTTTCTTT
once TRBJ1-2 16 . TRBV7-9 CASSLDVSGISYGYTF TGTGCCAGCAGCTTAGACGTCTCAGGGATAAGCTATGGCTACACCTTC
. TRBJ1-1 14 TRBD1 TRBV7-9 CASSTTGAYTEAFF TGTGCCAGCAGCACGACAGGGGCCTACACTGAAGCTTTCTTT
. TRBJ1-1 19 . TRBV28 CASSLLGAGVVGRTTEAFF TGTGCCAGCAGTTTATTAGGGGCCGGTGTGGTAGGGAGGACCACTGAAGCTTTCTTT
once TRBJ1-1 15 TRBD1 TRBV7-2 CASSLGGQLNTEAFF TGTGCCAGCAGCTTAGGGGGACAGTTGAACACTGAAGCTTTCTTT
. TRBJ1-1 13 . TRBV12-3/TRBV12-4 CAIKTGGNTEAFF TGTGCCATCAAGACAGGAGGGAACACTGAAGCTTTCTTT
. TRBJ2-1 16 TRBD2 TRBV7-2 CASSPLGAGGGNEQFF TGTGCCAGCAGCCCTCTGGGCGCGGGAGGGGGTAATGAGCAGTTCTTC
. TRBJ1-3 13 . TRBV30 CAWEAGRRNTIYF TGTGCCTGGGAGGCAGGGCGCCGAAACACCATATATTTT
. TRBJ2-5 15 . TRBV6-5 CASSYGTGVSETQYF TGTGCCAGCAGTTATGGGACTGGGGTGTCAGAGACCCAGTACTTC
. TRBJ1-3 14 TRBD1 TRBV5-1 CASSLGQGGNTIYF TGCGCCAGCAGCTTGGGACAGGGTGGAAACACCATATATTTT
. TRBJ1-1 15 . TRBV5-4 CASSPGVLVNTEAFF TGTGCCAGCAGCCCAGGGGTGTTGGTGAACACTGAAGCTTTCTTT
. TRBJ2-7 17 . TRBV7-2 CASSPNVRVGGAGEQYF TGTGCCAGCAGCCCAAACGTTCGTGTCGGGGGAGCGGGTGAGCAGTACTTC
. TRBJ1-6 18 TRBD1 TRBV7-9 CASSLGQDPFRGNSPLHF TGTGCCAGCAGTCTCGGACAGGACCCATTCCGCGGTAATTCACCCCTCCACTTT
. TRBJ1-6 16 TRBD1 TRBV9 CASGGQGASYNSPLHF TGTGCCAGCGGGGGACAGGGGGCTTCCTATAATTCACCCCTCCACTTT
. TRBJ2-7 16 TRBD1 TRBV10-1 CASRATGTGALYEQYF TGCGCCAGCAGGGCTACCGGGACAGGGGCTCTCTACGAGCAGTACTTC
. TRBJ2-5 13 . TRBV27 CASRRGQQETQYF TGTGCCAGCCGGAGGGGACAGCAAGAGACCCAGTACTTC
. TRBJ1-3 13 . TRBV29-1 CSVDSVSGNTIYF TGCAGCGTTGACTCGGTCTCTGGAAACACCATATATTTT
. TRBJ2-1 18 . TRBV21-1 CASRSWGGARGSYNEQFF TGTGCCAGCAGATCGTGGGGGGGGGCCCGAGGCTCCTACAATGAGCAGTTCTTC
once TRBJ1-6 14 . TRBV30 CAWASPSYNSPLHF TGTGCCTGGGCTAGCCCCTCCTATAATTCACCCCTCCACTTT
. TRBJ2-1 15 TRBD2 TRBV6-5 CASSSTSGLYNEQFF TGTGCCAGCAGTTCCACTAGCGGGCTTTACAATGAGCAGTTCTTC
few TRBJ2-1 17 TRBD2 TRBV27 CASSSQSGLGGNNEQFF TGTGCCAGCAGTTCCCAATCGGGACTAGGAGGTAACAATGAGCAGTTCTTC
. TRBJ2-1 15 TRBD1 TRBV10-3 CAISEGQAKYNEQFF TGTGCCATCAGTGAAGGACAGGCGAAATACAATGAGCAGTTCTTC
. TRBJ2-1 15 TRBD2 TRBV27 CASSYGTSGSDEQFF TGTGCCAGCAGTTATGGGACTAGCGGTTCCGATGAGCAGTTCTTC
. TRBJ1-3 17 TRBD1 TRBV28 CASSSGQASLGGNTIYF TGTGCCAGCAGTTCCGGACAGGCGTCCTTGGGAGGAAACACCATATATTTT
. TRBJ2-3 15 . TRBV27 CASGGTVLSTDTQYF TGTGCCAGCGGGGGGACTGTCCTTAGCACAGATACGCAGTATTTT
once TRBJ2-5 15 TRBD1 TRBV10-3 CAISEYSGGAGTQYF TGTGCCATCAGTGAGTACTCAGGGGGCGCCGGGACCCAGTACTTC
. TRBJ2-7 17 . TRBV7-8 CASRKGGAGEPSYEQYF TGTGCCAGCAGGAAAGGGGGTGCAGGGGAGCCGTCCTACGAGCAGTACTTC
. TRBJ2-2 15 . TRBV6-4 CASSGNSANTGELFF TGTGCCAGCAGTGGTAATAGCGCGAACACCGGGGAGCTGTTTTTT
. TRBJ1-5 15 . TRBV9 CASSVGGLSNQPQHF TGTGCCAGCAGCGTAGGAGGGCTTAGCAATCAGCCCCAGCATTTT
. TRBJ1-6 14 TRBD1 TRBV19 CASSTGTVNSPLHF TGTGCCAGTAGTACCGGGACAGTTAATTCACCCCTCCACTTT
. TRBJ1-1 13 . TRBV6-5 CASSSTGYTEAFF TGTGCCAGCAGCTCCACAGGGTACACTGAAGCTTTCTTT
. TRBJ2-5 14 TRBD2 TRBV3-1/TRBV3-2 CASSPPSGQETQYF TGTGCCAGCAGCCCACCTAGCGGCCAAGAGACCCAGTACTTC
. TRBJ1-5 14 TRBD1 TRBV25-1 CASSVTGGGQPQHF TGTGCCAGCAGTGTTACAGGGGGAGGCCAGCCCCAGCATTTT
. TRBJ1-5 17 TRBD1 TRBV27 CASSPGQGTGRNQPQHF TGTGCCAGCAGTCCGGGACAGGGAACGGGACGCAATCAGCCCCAGCATTTT
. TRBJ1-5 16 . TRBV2 CASRGAPPRQNQPQHF TGTGCCAGCAGAGGCGCTCCCCCCCGACAGAATCAGCCCCAGCATTTT
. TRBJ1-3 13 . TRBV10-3 CATRGSSGNTIYF TGTGCCACACGAGGTTCCTCTGGAAACACCATATATTTT
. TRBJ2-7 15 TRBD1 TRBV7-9 CASSLPGTGNHEQYF TGTGCCAGCAGCTTACCCGGGACAGGGAACCACGAGCAGTACTTC
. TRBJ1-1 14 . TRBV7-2 CASSKGGGRTEAFF TGTGCCAGCAGCAAAGGGGGAGGGAGGACTGAAGCTTTCTTT
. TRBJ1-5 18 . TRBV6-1 CASSERGGGAATHQPQHF TGTGCCAGCAGTGAAAGGGGTGGGGGGGCAGCAACCCATCAGCCCCAGCATTTT
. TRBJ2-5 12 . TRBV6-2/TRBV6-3 CASSYRGETQYF TGTGCCAGCAGTTACAGGGGGGAGACCCAGTACTTC
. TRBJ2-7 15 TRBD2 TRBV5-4 CASSRVHGGSYEQYF TGTGCCAGCAGCCGGGTACACGGGGGGTCCTACGAGCAGTACTTC
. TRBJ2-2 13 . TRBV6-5 CASRLVEAGELFF TGTGCCAGCAGACTCGTCGAGGCGGGGGAGCTGTTTTTT
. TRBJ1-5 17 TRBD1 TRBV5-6 CASSVGTGGQSNQPQHF TGTGCCAGCAGCGTGGGGACAGGGGGCCAGAGCAATCAGCCCCAGCATTTT
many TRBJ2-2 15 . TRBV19 CASRESGHYTGELFF TGTGCCAGTAGAGAGTCGGGACATTACACCGGGGAGCTGTTTTTT
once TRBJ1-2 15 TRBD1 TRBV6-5 CASSIRQGVTYGYTF TGTGCCAGCAGTATCAGACAGGGGGTTACCTATGGCTACACCTTC
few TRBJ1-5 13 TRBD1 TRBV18 CASSKGAREPQHF TGTGCCAGCTCGAAGGGGGCTAGGGAGCCCCAGCATTTT
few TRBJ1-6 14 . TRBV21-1 CASSKEKGASPLHF TGTGCCAGCAGCAAGGAAAAGGGGGCTTCACCCCTCCACTTT
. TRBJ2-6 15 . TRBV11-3 CASSSGSSGANVLTF TGTGCCAGCAGCTCGGGGAGCTCTGGGGCCAACGTCCTGACTTTC
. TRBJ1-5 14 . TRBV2 CASSEGHGNQPQHF TGTGCCAGCAGTGAAGGGCACGGCAATCAGCCCCAGCATTTT
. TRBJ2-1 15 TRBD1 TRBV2 CASSEDRQGYNEQFF TGTGCCAGCAGTGAAGACCGACAGGGGTACAATGAGCAGTTCTTC
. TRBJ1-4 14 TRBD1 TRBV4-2 CASSQGDRAVKLFF TGTGCCAGCAGCCAAGGGGACAGGGCAGTAAAACTGTTTTTT
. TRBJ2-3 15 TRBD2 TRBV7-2 CASSLGGGGTDTQYF TGTGCCAGCAGCTTAGGGGGGGGTGGCACAGATACGCAGTATTTT
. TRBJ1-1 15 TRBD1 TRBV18 CASSRGSGGGGGAFF TGTGCCAGCTCACGAGGTTCGGGAGGGGGCGGAGGAGCTTTCTTT
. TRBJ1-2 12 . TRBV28 CASGRQGYGYTF TGTGCCAGCGGCCGTCAGGGGTATGGCTACACCTTC
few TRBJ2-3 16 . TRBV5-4 CASSTEPVVSTDTQYF TGTGCCAGCAGCACGGAGCCGGTCGTTTCCACAGATACGCAGTATTTT
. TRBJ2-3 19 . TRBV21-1 CASSKALLAGGPGTDTQYF TGTGCCAGCAGCAAAGCGCTCCTAGCGGGAGGGCCAGGGACAGATACGCAGTATTTT